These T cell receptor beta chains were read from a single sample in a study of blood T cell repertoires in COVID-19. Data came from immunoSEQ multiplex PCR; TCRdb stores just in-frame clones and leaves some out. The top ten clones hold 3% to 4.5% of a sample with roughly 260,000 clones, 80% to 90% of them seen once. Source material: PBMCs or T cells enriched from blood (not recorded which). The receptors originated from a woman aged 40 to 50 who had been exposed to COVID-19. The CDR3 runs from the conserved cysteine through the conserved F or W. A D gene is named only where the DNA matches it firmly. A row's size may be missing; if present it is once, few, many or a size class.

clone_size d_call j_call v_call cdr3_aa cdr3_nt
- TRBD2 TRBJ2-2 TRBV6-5 CASAGTRTSGELFF TGTGCCAGCGCCGGGACTAGAACGTCCGGGGAGCTGTTTTTT
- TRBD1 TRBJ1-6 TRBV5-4 CASSSGQGSPLHF TGTGCCAGCAGCTCGGGACAGGGGTCACCCCTCCACTTT
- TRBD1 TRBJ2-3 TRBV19 CASSMGTGATDTQYF TGTGCCAGTAGTATGGGGACAGGGGCTACAGATACGCAGTATTTT
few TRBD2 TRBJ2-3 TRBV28 CASSSLTSGVTDTQYF TGTGCCAGCAGTTCATTAACTAGCGGGGTCACAGATACGCAGTATTTT
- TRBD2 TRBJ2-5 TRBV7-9 CASSIGGETQYF TGTGCCAGCAGTATCGGGGGGGAGACCCAGTACTTC
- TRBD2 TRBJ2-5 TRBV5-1 CASSRGGGQETQYF TGCGCCAGCAGCCGCGGCGGGGGGCAAGAGACCCAGTACTTC
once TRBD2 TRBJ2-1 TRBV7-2 CASSLAAGTSGGASYNEQFF TGTGCCAGCAGCTTAGCCGCCGGGACTAGCGGGGGGGCTTCCTACAATGAGCAGTTCTTC
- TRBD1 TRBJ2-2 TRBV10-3 CAISEDPGQGGFGELFF TGTGCCATCAGTGAGGACCCGGGACAGGGAGGTTTTGGGGAGCTGTTTTTT
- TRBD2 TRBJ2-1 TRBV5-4 CASSSGLAGYSYNEQFF TGTGCCAGCAGCTCCGGACTAGCGGGGTACTCCTACAATGAGCAGTTCTTC
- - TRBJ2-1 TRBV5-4 CASSPRGRGDIYNEQFF TGTGCCAGCAGCCCTAGGGGAAGGGGCGACATTTACAATGAGCAGTTCTTC
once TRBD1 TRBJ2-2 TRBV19 CASTDRGTGELFF TGTGCCAGCACGGACAGGGGAACCGGGGAGCTGTTTTTT
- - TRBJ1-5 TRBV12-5 CASGLGQDRWPQHF TGTGCTAGTGGTTTGGGACAGGATCGATGGCCCCAGCATTTT
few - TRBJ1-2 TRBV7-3 CASSLSGAVNYGYTF TGTGCCAGCAGCTTAAGCGGGGCCGTTAACTATGGCTACACCTTC
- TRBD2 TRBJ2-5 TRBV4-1 CASSQDGTSVETQYF TGCGCCAGCAGCCAAGACGGGACTAGCGTTGAGACCCAGTACTTC
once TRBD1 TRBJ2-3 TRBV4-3 CASSQETGGGTDTQYF TGCGCCAGCAGCCAAGAGACAGGGGGAGGCACAGATACGCAGTATTTT
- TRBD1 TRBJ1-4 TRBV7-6 CASSSPTGTNEKLFF TGTGCCAGCAGCTCCCCGACAGGGACTAATGAAAAACTGTTTTTT
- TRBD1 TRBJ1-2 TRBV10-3 CAIGDRDSGYTF TGTGCCATCGGGGACAGGGATTCTGGCTACACCTTC
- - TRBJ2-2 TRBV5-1 CASSTQVNTGELFF TGCGCCAGCAGCACTCAAGTTAACACCGGGGAGCTGTTTTTT
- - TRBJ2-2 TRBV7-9 CASSRFSPGLHTGELFF TGTGCCAGCAGCCGCTTTTCACCGGGACTTCACACCGGGGAGCTGTTTTTT
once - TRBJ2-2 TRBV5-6 CASSFSDRPRGELFF TGTGCCAGCAGCTTCAGCGACAGGCCCCGGGGGGAGCTGTTTTTT
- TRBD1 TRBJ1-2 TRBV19 CASGDRYSYGYTF TGTGCCAGTGGGGACAGGTATAGCTATGGCTACACCTTC
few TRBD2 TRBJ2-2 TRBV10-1 CASGNGGGAEPGELFF TGCGCCAGTGGAAACGGCGGGGGGGCTGAACCCGGGGAGCTGTTTTTT
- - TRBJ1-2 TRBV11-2 CASSLPFRYGYTF TGTGCCAGCAGCCTACCGTTCCGGTATGGCTACACCTTC
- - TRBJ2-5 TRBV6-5 CASSYFPGVAQYF TGTGCCAGCAGTTACTTTCCAGGGGTCGCCCAGTACTTC
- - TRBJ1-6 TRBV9 CASSVTVDSPLHF TGTGCCAGCAGCGTAACGGTGGATTCACCCCTCCACTTT
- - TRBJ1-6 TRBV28 CASSPREGYNSPLHF TGTGCCAGCAGTCCCCGGGAGGGTTATAATTCACCCCTCCACTTT
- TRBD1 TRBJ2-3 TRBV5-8 CASSRRGQFTDTQYF TGTGCCAGCAGCAGAAGGGGACAGTTCACAGATACGCAGTATTTT
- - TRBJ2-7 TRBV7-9 CASSFFSSGEQYF TGTGCCAGCAGCTTTTTCAGCAGCGGGGAGCAGTACTTC
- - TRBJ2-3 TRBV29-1 CSVERGSTDTQYF TGCAGCGTTGAAAGGGGTAGCACAGATACGCAGTATTTT
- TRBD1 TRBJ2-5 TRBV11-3 CASSDGRGTGVGETQYF TGTGCCAGCAGCGACGGGAGGGGGACAGGGGTCGGAGAGACCCAGTACTTC
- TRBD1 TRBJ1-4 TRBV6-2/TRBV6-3 CASSLQGTDEKLFF TGTGCCAGCAGCCTACAGGGGACGGATGAAAAACTGTTTTTT
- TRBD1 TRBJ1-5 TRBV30 CAWSSGGGQPQHF TGTGCCTGGAGTTCAGGGGGAGGTCAGCCCCAGCATTTT
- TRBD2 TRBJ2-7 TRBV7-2 CASSLGASGGYEQYF TGTGCCAGCAGCTTAGGGGCTAGCGGGGGGTACGAGCAGTACTTC
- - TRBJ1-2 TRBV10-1 CASRAQMLWGYTF TGCGCCAGCAGAGCCCAAATGCTATGGGGCTACACCTTC
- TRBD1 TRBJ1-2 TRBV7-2 CASSDDSSGGSGYTF TGTGCCAGCAGCGATGACTCATCAGGGGGCTCTGGCTACACCTTC
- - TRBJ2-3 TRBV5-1 CASSPPFAYTQYF TGCGCCAGCAGCCCCCCATTTGCGTATACGCAGTATTTT
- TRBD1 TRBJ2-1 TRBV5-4 CASSPGQRNEQFF TGTGCCAGCAGCCCGGGACAGCGCAATGAGCAGTTCTTC
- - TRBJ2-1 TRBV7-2 CASSPRGGDYRGNEQFF TGTGCCAGCAGCCCGAGGGGTGGGGACTACAGGGGGAATGAGCAGTTCTTC
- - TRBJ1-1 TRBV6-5 CASSLKAMNTEAFF TGTGCCAGCAGTTTAAAAGCCATGAACACTGAAGCTTTCTTT
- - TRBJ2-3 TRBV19 CASSTLMVGTDTQYF TGTGCCAGTAGTACACTCATGGTGGGCACAGATACGCAGTATTTT
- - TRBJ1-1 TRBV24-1 CATSGGPNTEAFF TGTGCCACCAGTGGGGGGCCGAACACTGAAGCTTTCTTT
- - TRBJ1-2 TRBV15 CATSRDRTAGGYTF TGTGCCACCAGCAGAGATAGGACAGCTGGAGGCTACACCTTC
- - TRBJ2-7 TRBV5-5 CASSLGEISYEQYF TGTGCCAGCAGCTTGGGGGAGATCTCCTACGAGCAGTACTTC
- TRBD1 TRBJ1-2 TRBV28 CASTTGAVYGYTF TGTGCCAGCACCACAGGGGCAGTCTATGGCTACACCTTC
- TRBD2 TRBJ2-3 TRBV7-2 CASSPGLAASTDTQYF TGTGCCAGCAGCCCCGGACTAGCGGCTAGCACAGATACGCAGTATTTT
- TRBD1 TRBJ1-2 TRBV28 CASSFRTGGRFMYGYTF TGTGCCAGCAGTTTCAGGACAGGGGGAAGGTTTATGTATGGCTACACCTTC
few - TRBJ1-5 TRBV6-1 CASSDDRLGDLAQHF TGTGCCAGCAGTGATGACAGATTGGGTGATCTGGCCCAGCATTTT
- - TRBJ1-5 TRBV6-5 CASGGGALNQPQHF TGTGCCAGCGGCGGGGGAGCCTTAAATCAGCCCCAGCATTTT
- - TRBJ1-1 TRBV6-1 CASSELGSPEAFF TGTGCCAGCAGTGAACTGGGGAGCCCTGAAGCTTTCTTT
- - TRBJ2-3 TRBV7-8 CASSHDRDTQYF TGTGCCAGCAGCCATGACAGGGATACGCAGTATTTT
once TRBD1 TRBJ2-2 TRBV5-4 CASSGTGMNTGELFF TGTGCCAGCAGTGGGACAGGGATGAACACCGGGGAGCTGTTTTTT